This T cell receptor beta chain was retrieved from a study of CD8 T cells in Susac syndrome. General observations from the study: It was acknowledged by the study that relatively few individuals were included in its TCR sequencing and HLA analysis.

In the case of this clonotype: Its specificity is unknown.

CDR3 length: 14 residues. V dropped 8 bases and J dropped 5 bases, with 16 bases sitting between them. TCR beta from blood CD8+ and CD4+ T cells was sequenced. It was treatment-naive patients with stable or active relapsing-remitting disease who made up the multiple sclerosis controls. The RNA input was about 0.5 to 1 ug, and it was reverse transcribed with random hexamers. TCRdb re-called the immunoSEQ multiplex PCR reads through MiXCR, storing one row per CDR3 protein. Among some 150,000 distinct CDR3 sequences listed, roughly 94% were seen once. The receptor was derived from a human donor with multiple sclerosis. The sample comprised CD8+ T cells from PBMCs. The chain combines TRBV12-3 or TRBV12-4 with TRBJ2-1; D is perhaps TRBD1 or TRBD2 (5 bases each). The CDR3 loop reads CASDSRWDHNEQFF. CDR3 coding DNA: TGTGCCAGCGACTCCCGGTGGGACCACAATGAGCAGTTCTTC.